The entry below describes one T cell receptor beta chain. The antigen this receptor binds is unknown. No much larger clone is present one base from it, and per-base qualities are unavailable. The library was made by the immunoSEQ multiplex PCR assay. Held by TCRdb, this immuneACCESS table contains in-frame sequences only and omits some clones. Under half of the omission traces to an unresolved V gene where checked; the cause of the rest is unknown. Recorded for this sample are about 88,000 clones; less than 95% of them occurred a single time. The ten biggest clones cover roughly 0.25% of the sample. This entry is derived from a study of technical replicates of blood from a handful of donors (TCRdb year 2017). The CDR1 and CDR2 encoded by the germline V gene (reference sequence) are WNHNN and SYGVQD. Trimming leaves V shorter by 8 bases and J shorter by 10 bases, with the junction holding 17 bases beyond the gene matches. From cysteine to phenylalanine, the CDR3 is 15 amino acids long. Only the CDR3 DNA stays, 45 bases, in frame from base 1.

This sequence uses TRBV10-1 and TRBJ2-1, and 7 bases in between align with TRBD2. This clonotype originated in a human donor in good health. Input material: T cells isolated from PBMCs. The DNA sequence is given as TGCGCCAGCTCCTGGGCAAGCGGGGACGTCGGGGAGCAGTTCTTC. This translates into CASSWASGDVGEQFF.